This section outlines one T cell receptor (beta chain) sequence together with its context. In the authors' methods: The authors estimated nucleated cell counts from reference gene primer amplification. The protocol was immunoSEQ multiplex PCR, while the TCRdb copy is restricted to in-frame clones and leaves out a portion. The V and J calls and clone size are taken from that table; D and trimming were inferred from the DNA. The data show 140,000 to 150,000 clones, about nine tenths seen once. The sample comes from a study of blood T cell repertoires in COVID-19. Across the study: Nucleic acid was either cDNA or gDNA, and it came from T cells, B-cell-depleted T cells, or PBMCs.

This CDR3 spans 15 amino acids. Trimming took 6 bases from V and 5 from J; bases not matched to a gene: 9. CDR1 MNHEY and CDR2 SVGEGT come from the germline V gene. This TCR derives from a human donor in a cohort sampled during active COVID-19. The V and J genes are TRBV6-2 or TRBV6-3 and TRBJ1-5, with TRBD1 matching 8 bases. The sequenced sample was peripheral blood. The CDR3 spells CASSRSQGAYQPQHF. The CDR3, as DNA: TGTGCCAGCAGCCGATCTCAGGGGGCATATCAGCCCCAGCATTTT.